The 19 T cell receptor beta chains listed next were all sequenced from one sample in a study of T cell responses to AZD1222 COVID-19 vaccine. Clones were read by immunoSEQ multiplex PCR, and TCRdb kept only the in-frame ones, dropping some. The repertoire includes about 86,000 clones, about nine tenths of them detected once, and 6.9% sits in the top ten. Sequenced here: peripheral blood, sampled 28 days after the second AZD1222 dose. The receptors come from an adult who received the AZD1222 COVID-19 vaccine.

CDR3 DNA: TGTGCCAGCAGCCCATGGGGCAGGGAGCATACCTACGAGCAGTACTTC. Encoded protein: CASSPWGREHTYEQYF. The V call is TRBV11-3, the J call TRBJ2-7; D tentatively fits TRBD1 or TRBD2 (5 bases each). There are 16 residues in the CDR3. Trimming pared 5 bases from V and 2 bases from J, leaving 19 bases between. Germline V gene sequence: CDR1 SGHNT, CDR2 YENEEA.

The chain uses TRBV19 and TRBJ1-5; no clear D gene. Germline V lookup: CDR1 LNHDA, CDR2 SQIVND (reference sequence). This CDR3 is built from 12 residues. V shed 3 bases and J shed 6 bases, with 6 bases lying between them. CDR3 nucleotides: TGTGCCAGTAGTATGGGGTCTCAGCCCCAGCATTTT. Amino acids: CASSMGSQPQHF.

V is TRBV6-5 and J is TRBJ2-3; a weak D match, TRBD1 (5 bases). Germline CDR1 reads MNHEY; CDR2 reads SVGAGI. Trimming took off 7 bases at V and 3 bases at J, with 17 bases between the two ends. There are 15 residues in the CDR3. The CDR3 bases are TGTGCCAGCACCAAGGGGCAGGGAAGGACAGATACGCAGTATTTT. Its translation is CASTKGQGRTDTQYF.

V and J are TRBV28 and TRBJ1-5; D unclear. CDR3 length: 13 amino acids. Trimming removed 2 bases at V and 9 bases at J, with 11 bases between. Germline CDR1 and CDR2: MDHEN and SYDVKM. CDR3 in amino acids: CASSLVPPTPQHF. Written as DNA, the CDR3 is TGTGCCAGCAGTTTAGTCCCTCCAACGCCCCAGCATTTT.

This clone was detected only a few times. CDR3 amino acids: CASSLSEKLFF. The CDR3 DNA reads as TGTGCCAGCAGTTTGTCTGAAAAACTGTTTTTT. The rearrangement links TRBV28 to TRBJ1-4; D is undetermined. Germline lookup yields CDR1 MDHEN and CDR2 SYDVKM. V was cut by 3 bases and J by 7 bases, with 3 bases left in between. This CDR3 contains 11 residues.

J is TRBJ2-7 and V is TRBV28, with unresolved D. In germline, CDR1 is MDHEN, CDR2 SYDVKM. This CDR3 has 13 residues. Trimming removed 3 bases at V and 0 bases at J, with 6 bases between. CDR3 residues: CASSFGSSYEQYF. DNA for the CDR3: TGTGCCAGCAGTTTCGGAAGCTCCTACGAGCAGTACTTC.

The chain uses TRBV18 and TRBJ2-1; TRBD2 agrees at 14 bases. After removal of 6 bases from V and 4 bases from J, the junction contained 8 bases not matched to a gene. The CDR3 runs to 17 residues. In germline, CDR1 is KGHSH, CDR2 LQKENI. In DNA, the CDR3 is TGTGCCAGCTCGGCGACTAGCGGGAGGGCGGGATACAATGAGCAGTTCTTC. Translation gives CASSATSGRAGYNEQFF.

The genes are TRBV7-9 and TRBJ2-1; D is possibly TRBD1 or TRBD2 (5 bases each). Germline assignment: CDR1 SEHNR and CDR2 FQNEAQ (reference sequence). Trimming took off 4 bases at V and 9 bases at J, with 13 bases between the two ends. This CDR3 comprises 13 residues. This CDR3 is CASSSGLGVEQFF. The CDR3, as DNA: TGTGCCAGCAGCTCCGGACTGGGGGTTGAGCAGTTCTTC.

V is TRBV19 and J is TRBJ1-5; 8 positions agree with TRBD1. V lost 4 bases to trimming and J lost 6 bases; unmatched junction nucleotides: 17. Germline loops: CDR1 LNHDA, CDR2 SQIVND (reference sequence). CDR3 length: 18 residues. This chain's CDR3 is CASSTPTGQVLTGQPQHF. The CDR3 nucleotides read TGTGCCAGTAGTACCCCCACGGGACAGGTTTTAACGGGTCAGCCCCAGCATTTT.

The chain is built from TRBV29-1 and TRBJ2-1; 15 nucleotides line up with TRBD2. Germline CDR1 reads SQVTM; CDR2 reads ANQGSEA. J was trimmed by 2 bases and V by 6 bases; bases with no gene match: 11. The length of the CDR3 is 18 residues. The CDR3 spells CSVFASGLAGGPYNEQFF. The CDR3 region has the DNA TGCAGCGTGTTCGCGAGCGGACTAGCGGGAGGGCCCTACAATGAGCAGTTCTTC.

A few counts support this clone. The chain employs TRBV5-8 and TRBJ2-1, with 8 positions matching TRBD1. The V gene's germline CDR1 is SGHTS and CDR2 YDEGEE. After removal of 3 bases from V and 2 bases from J, the junction contained 4 bases not matched to a gene. This CDR3 has 15 residues. The CDR3 protein is CASSYSGGTYNEQFF. The CDR3 nucleotides are TGTGCCAGCAGCTACTCAGGGGGCACCTACAATGAGCAGTTCTTC.

The V and J genes are TRBV4-1 and TRBJ1-4; D unresolved. The CDR3 totals 12 residues. Trimming pared 3 bases from V and 7 bases from J, leaving 6 bases between. Germline V gene lookup returns CDR1 MGHRA and CDR2 YSYEKL. For the CDR3, the DNA is TGCGCCAGCAGCCATCGAGGTGAAAAACTGTTTTTT. Its translation is CASSHRGEKLFF.

The rearrangement uses TRBV6-5 and TRBJ1-3; D unresolved. CDR1 and CDR2 from the germline V gene are MNHEY and SVGAGI. V shed 6 bases and J shed 0 bases, with 9 bases lying between them. This CDR3 is 14 amino acids long. The CDR3 nucleotides are TGTGCCAGCAGCTCATGGAGCTCTGGAAACACCATATATTTT. It codes for CASSSWSSGNTIYF.

The J gene is TRBJ2-2, the V gene TRBV3-1 (or the pseudogene TRBV3-2); 10 bases are a match to TRBD2. This CDR3 region has 18 residues. V dropped 2 bases and J dropped 5; count of bases not matched to a gene: 11. Per germline, CDR1 LGHDT and CDR2 YNNKEL (reference sequence). As DNA, the CDR3 is TGTGCCAGCAGCCAAAGGGGGCTAGCGGGAGTAAGGACCGGGGAGCTGTTTTTT. Translating it yields CASSQRGLAGVRTGELFF.

V and J are TRBV7-3 and TRBJ2-5, with TRBD1 matching 9 bases. Germline CDR1 reads SGHTA; CDR2 reads FQGTGA. This CDR3 is 16 amino acids long. The J segment lost 5 bases and the V segment lost 4 bases, leaving 11 bases of the junction unmatched. DNA for the CDR3: TGTGCCAGCAGCTCTCAGGGGGACAGGGCTGGGGAGACCCAGTACTTC. Protein sequence: CASSSQGDRAGETQYF. Based on the CDR3 plus reference TRBV7-3 and TRBJ2-5, the full variable domain is GAGVSQTPSNKVTEKGKYVELRCDPISGHTALYWYRQSLGQGPEFLIYFQGTGAADDSGLPNDRFFAVRPEGSVSTLKIQRTERGDSAVYLCASSSQGDRAGETQYFGPGTRLLVL.

J is TRBJ1-1 and V is TRBV10-1, with TRBD1 matching 8 bases. Germline V gene data show CDR1 as WNHNN and CDR2 as SYGVQD (reference sequence). The CDR3 is 15 residues long. Unmatched junction bases numbered 5, after V lost 3 bases and J lost 2 bases. CDR3 in DNA: TGCGCCAGCAGTGATACAGGGGGGCCTAACACTGAAGCTTTCTTT. Its translation: CASSDTGGPNTEAFF.

CDR3 sequence reads: CASSPRTGGYNEQFF. Written as DNA, the CDR3 is TGTGCCAGCAGCCCCCGGACAGGGGGCTACAATGAGCAGTTCTTC. V gene TRBV3-1 (or the pseudogene TRBV3-2) combines with J gene TRBJ2-1, with TRBD1 matching over 10 bases. V trimming: 4 bases; J trimming: 3 bases; junction bases outside the gene matches: 3. CDR3 length: 15 residues. Germline CDR1 and CDR2: LGHDT and YNNKEL (reference sequence).

The chain employs TRBV6-4 and TRBJ1-5; maybe TRBD1 (6 bases). This CDR3 is built from 15 residues. Germline V gene sequence: CDR1 MRHNA, CDR2 SNTAGT. Trimming removed 3 bases at V and 3 bases at J, with 12 bases between. This chain's CDR3 is CASSEFGQPNQPQHF. CDR3 in DNA: TGTGCCAGCAGTGAGTTTGGACAGCCCAATCAGCCCCAGCATTTT.

The J gene is TRBJ1-6, the V gene TRBV5-4, with D possibly TRBD1 on 5 matching bases. The germline gives CDR1 SGHNT, CDR2 YYREEE (reference sequence). This CDR3 has 14 amino acids. V lost 4 bases and J lost 9, with 14 bases in between. CDR3 bases: TGTGCCAGCAGCGGGGGGGAAACGGCTTCACCCCTCCACTTT. Translating it yields CASSGGETASPLHF.